This TCR beta chain was sequenced during a study of cytomegalovirus exposure and HLA in healthy donors. Study at large: Previous work identified 117 million unique TCR beta sequences from about 179 million T cells. Study observations and caveats: In an earlier analysis, productive rearrangement rates for most beta V segments clustered near 90% or 30%. Presence/absence comparisons presumed near-even sequencing depth among donors.

A single count supports this clone. Antigen unknown. The study ran its PCR with 60 Vbeta and 13 Jbeta primers. The method was immunoSEQ multiplex PCR; TCRdb's version includes in-frame clones alone and lacks a portion of them. The table records some 77,000 clones, 60% to 85% of them present only once. Germline CDR1 MRHNA, CDR2 SNTAGT. The CDR3 has 16 amino acids. Trimming at V came to 0 bases and at J to 1 base, leaving 3 bases not matched to a gene. Though probably carrying unrecorded immune exposures, donors were nominally healthy at sampling. This receptor was taken from a woman in her thirties or forties in good health and CMV-seropositive. Sequenced input: PBMCs. The rearrangement joins TRBV6-4 to TRBJ2-1; 7 nucleotides line up with TRBD2. Here the CDR3 DNA reads TGTGCCAGCAGTGACTCAATACTAGCGTCCTACAATGAGCAGTTCTTC. Protein: CASSDSILASYNEQFF.